This T cell receptor (beta chain) was recovered during a study of cytomegalovirus exposure and HLA in healthy donors. Concerning this clone itself: The antigen remains unidentified.

Study results and caveats: The HLA-A and HLA-B alleles of most subjects were reportedly predicted accurately from TCR beta sequences.

PCR involved 60 Vbeta and 13 Jbeta primers. The data were produced by immunoSEQ multiplex PCR, yet TCRdb's version contains in-frame clones alone and is incomplete. Of 35,000 to 40,000 clones listed, over 40% are singletons. At the time of sampling, donors were nominally healthy, though unrecorded immune exposures were likely. V dropped 4 bases and J dropped 9; count of bases not matched to a gene: 8. Germline lookup yields CDR1 ENHRY and CDR2 SYGVKD. This CDR3 is 15 amino acids long. The sequencing input was PBMCs. This clonotype originated in a woman aged 40 to 55 in good health and CMV-seropositive. V is TRBV10-3 and J is TRBJ1-6; 8 bases match TRBD1. Here the CDR3 reads CAISAKGQGVSPLHF. The CDR3 coding sequence is TGTGCCATCAGTGCTAAAGGACAGGGAGTTTCACCCCTCCACTTT.